Described below is a single T cell receptor (beta chain) sequence and its context. The sample belongs to a study of cytomegalovirus exposure and HLA in healthy donors. Trimming took off 6 bases at V and 5 bases at J, with 11 bases between the two ends. Germline values: CDR1 DFQATT, CDR2 SNEGSKA (reference sequence). The CDR3 totals 11 residues. Amplification used 60 Vbeta primers and 13 Jbeta primers. TCRdb's copy holds only in-frame clones and misses some; the assay was immunoSEQ multiplex PCR. The repertoire holds about 230,000 clones, around nine tenths seen once, with over 0.95% in the top ten. Sequencing was carried out using PBMCs. V is TRBV20-1 and J is TRBJ2-7, with D unresolved. This clonotype originated in a woman aged 18-29 years in good health and CMV-seronegative. CDR3: CSASPMNEQYF. CDR3 bases: TGCAGTGCCAGTCCGATGAACGAGCAGTACTTC.